The source of this T cell receptor (beta chain) is a study of T cells after yellow fever vaccination. A remark on this clonotype: Its specificity is unknown.

J was trimmed by 2 bases and V by 8 bases; bases with no gene match: 12. Germline CDR1 is MNHEY and CDR2 is SVGEGT. The CDR3 sequence is 16 residues long. The authors made TCR cDNA by 5'RACE template switching, adding a universal primer site and UMIs. TCRdb itself ran the 5' RACE reads through MiXCR, one entry per CDR3 protein. This sample has fewer than 450,000 distinct CDR3 sequences; about 7.8% occur once, and the top ten carry around 17%. General study points: Clonotypes shared by both compartments, CD4 and CD8, made up a small share. Reappearance after the booster was observed for most primary-vaccination clones (around 96% CD4, about 91% CD8).

The rearrangement joins TRBV6-2 or TRBV6-3 to TRBJ2-7; TRBD2 matches at 10 bases. This sample comprised PBMCs, obtained roughly 45 days after the first yellow fever vaccination. This receptor was obtained from a man younger than 30 who received the YFV17D yellow fever vaccine. The CDR3, as DNA: TGTGCCAGCGGCCTCCCGGGACTAGCGCTACCCTACGAGCAGTACTTC. Encoded protein: CASGLPGLALPYEQYF.